The sequence of this T cell receptor beta chain was determined in a study of regulatory T cells in long-lasting Graves disease (dated by TCRdb to the early 2020s). Study-level background: Patients with newly diagnosed Graves' disease had been on antithyroid drugs for under 3 months. This study used TCR sequencing and RNA sequencing of peripheral blood to compare persistent Graves' disease patients against newly diagnosed Graves' disease patients. The study was conducted in China and was registered as a clinical trial. A total of about 35 samples underwent TCR sequencing, from some 13 patients with persistent Graves' disease and 20 or so patients with newly diagnosed Graves' disease. Overall study outcomes, separate from this receptor: Sequencing and analysis were restricted to the TCR beta chain. Because the primary lesion, thyroid tissue, could not be accessed, the study looked at peripheral blood alone. A larger number of public clonotypes was shared among persistent patients (about 2,700) than among newly diagnosed patients (roughly 930). Compared with newly diagnosed patients, persistent Graves' disease patients had lower TCR Shannon entropy and fewer highly expanded clones, which suggests clonal expansion. As a limitation, the authors acknowledged that the small sample size may reduce accuracy.

Note on this clonotype: This clone's antigen is unknown. A much larger clone is a single base away; this may be a read error.

Libraries came from multiplex PCR. The sequencing machine was an Illumina HiSeq 4000. TCR beta libraries were built with iRepertoire HTBI primers and Arm-PCR amplification of CDR3 regions. Before sequencing, the PCR products underwent gel purification. The original methods were these. Gene usage analysis of CDR3 amino acid clonotypes used the 62 TRBV and more than 13 TRBJ segments found across samples. COPE and FqMerger were used to merge the filtered high-quality paired reads into contigs. BLAST was used to align contigs to the IMGT TRBV, TRBD and TRBJ reference genes, and CDR3 was defined following IMGT. Highly expanded clones were defined as clonotypes with a frequency above 0.1%. Shannon entropy served as the measure of repertoire diversity, while the Gini coefficient captured V-J evenness. A clonotype found in more than one individual was treated as public. TCRdb reanalyzed the raw reads on its own, using fastp at Q25 for trimming and MiXCR for clone calling, and kept in-frame beta chains. Each CDR3 protein gets just one entry, which takes the most common genes and DNA from the rows behind it. The V and J calls come from TCRdb's annotation, not from the publication. This sample gives some 490,000 distinct CDR3 sequences in total; 12% of them show up just once. The ten most abundant clones make up approximately 9% of the sample.

Explained via the paper, the time point label denotes: newly diagnosed GD, antithyroid drugs for less than 3 months. RNA was extracted from PBMCs in TRIzol for both TCR sequencing and RNA sequencing. The diagnosis of Graves' disease was made according to American Thyroid Association guidelines. The patients came from an endocrinology department in Xi'an, China. Each patient gave approximately 8.8 milliliters of peripheral blood, collected in an EDTA anticoagulant tube. Ficoll Paque Plus density gradient separation was used to isolate PBMCs, and no further T cell sorting was done. An Agilent 2100 Bioanalyzer and agarose gel were used to assess RNA quality, and a NanoDrop 2000 was used to measure RNA concentration. The same data also went into a second study, on T cells in Graves' hyperthyroidism and ophthalmopathy. From the second report: Stable Graves' hyperthyroidism was defined as the absence of progression to ophthalmopathy over 18 months of follow-up. Hyperthyroidism patients were newly diagnosed, had a disease duration of under 2 months, and were aged 18 to 65 years. The study excluded patients with uncontrolled infections, other autoimmune diseases, pregnancy or lactation. Diagnoses relied on clinical symptoms, serum thyroxine and TRAb, thyroid ultrasound and orbital computed tomography. The TCR CDR3 was subjected to a first round of RT-PCR using the HTBI primer set and the Qiagen OneStep RT-PCR kit. Blood samples also contained most of the expanded thyroid clonotypes (frequency above 0.001), which suggests that blood repertoires may reflect thyroid immune responses. A model built on a 13 V-J signature distinguished ophthalmopathy from stable hyperthyroidism, reaching 85% to 90% sensitivity and around 81% specificity in cross-validation and 80%/75% in testing. In validation, the model predicted progression to ophthalmopathy with over 65% sensitivity and around 72% specificity, a median of around six months before onset. To identify TCR V-J signatures that set the groups apart, the researchers used a discovery cohort of 100 patients, made up of some 41 with Graves' ophthalmopathy and some 58 with stable Graves' hyperthyroidism. Whether ophthalmopathy could be predicted prospectively was tested in an independent validation cohort made up of 18 to 20 hyperthyroidism patients plus 17 patients who later progressed to ophthalmopathy. The 100 discovery patients were randomly split 7:3 into training and test sets. The study also compared thyroid tissue and blood T-cell repertoires from a handful of Graves' hyperthyroidism patients. After sampling, hyperthyroidism patients received methimazole starting at 30 mg daily, and ophthalmopathy patients received high-dose intravenous methylprednisolone. Libraries were constructed in a second round of multiplex PCR, after which size selection and purification were performed. The libraries were sequenced on an Illumina HiSeq2000 using paired-end 100 bp reads. SOAPnuke was used to process the raw data, throwing out any read that contained adapters or uncalled bases, had a mean Phred below 15, or lacked an exact constant-primer or identifier match. COPE v1.2.5 was used to merge the high-quality paired reads, and each unique nucleotide sequence was defined as a clonotype. MiTCR v1.1 was used to align the clonotypes against IMGT TRBV, TRBD and TRBJ reference segments. Only V-J combinations with frequency above 0.0001, covering about 99% of repertoires, were analysed. A TCS score was defined as the ratio between F50 (clonal expansion) and ExV (chaos), using BLOSUM62-based TCRdist between CDR3 peptides within each V-J. Welch's t-statistics and random forest reduced just over 500 V-J features to some 14, which were used in a naive Bayes classifier (R e1071). No statistical method was used to set the sample size in advance, and investigators knew the group allocation. TCR Vbeta CDR3 sequencing of 120 to 150 peripheral blood samples (roughly 41 ophthalmopathy, 70 to 85 hyperthyroidism and roughly 17 progressor patients) is reported in the paper.

The sample here was peripheral blood mononuclear cells (PBMCs), taken at new diagnosis, from a patient treated with antithyroid drugs. The receptor comes from a woman between 25 and 40 years old with Graves disease. Donor details come from another sample of the same person, matched by shared clones.

Read as DNA, the sequence is TGTGCCAGCAGAGACAGAACTAATGAAAAACTGCTTTTT. Its product reads: CASRDRTNEKLLF. This chain is built from TRBV2 and TRBJ1-4; matching of 5 bases hints at TRBD1 as the D gene. The cysteine opens and the phenylalanine closes a CDR3 of 13 amino acids. Only the CDR3 portion is preserved as DNA: 39 bases, with reading frame beginning at the first base. CDR1 and CDR2, per the germline V gene, are SNHLY and FYNNEI. The entire variable domain, with the stretches around the CDR3 drawn from the reference TRBV2 and TRBJ1-4 proteins, is EPEVTQTPSHQVTQMGQEVILRCVPISNHLYFYWYRQILGQKVEFLVSFYNNEISEKSEIFDDQFSVERPDGSNFTLKIRSTKLEDSAMYFCASRDRTNEKLLFGSGTQLSVL.